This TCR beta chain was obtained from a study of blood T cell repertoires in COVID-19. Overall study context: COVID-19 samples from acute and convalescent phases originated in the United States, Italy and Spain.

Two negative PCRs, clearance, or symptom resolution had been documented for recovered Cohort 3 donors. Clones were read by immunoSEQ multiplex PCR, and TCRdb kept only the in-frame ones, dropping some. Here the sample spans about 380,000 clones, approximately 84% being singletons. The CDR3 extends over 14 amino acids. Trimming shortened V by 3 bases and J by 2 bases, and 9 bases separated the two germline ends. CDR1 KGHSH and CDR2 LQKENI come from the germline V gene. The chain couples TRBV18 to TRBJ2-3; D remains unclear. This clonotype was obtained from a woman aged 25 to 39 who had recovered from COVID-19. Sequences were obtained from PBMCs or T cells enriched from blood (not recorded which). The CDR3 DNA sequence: TGTGCCAGCTCACCGGCAGTAAACACAGATACGCAGTATTTT. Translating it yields CASSPAVNTDTQYF. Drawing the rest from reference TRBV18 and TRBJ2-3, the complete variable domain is NAGVMQNPRHLVRRRGQEARLRCSPMKGHSHVYWYRQLPEEGLKFMVYLQKENIIDESGMPKERFSAEFPKEGPSILRIQQVVRGDSAAYFCASSPAVNTDTQYFGPGTRLTVL.